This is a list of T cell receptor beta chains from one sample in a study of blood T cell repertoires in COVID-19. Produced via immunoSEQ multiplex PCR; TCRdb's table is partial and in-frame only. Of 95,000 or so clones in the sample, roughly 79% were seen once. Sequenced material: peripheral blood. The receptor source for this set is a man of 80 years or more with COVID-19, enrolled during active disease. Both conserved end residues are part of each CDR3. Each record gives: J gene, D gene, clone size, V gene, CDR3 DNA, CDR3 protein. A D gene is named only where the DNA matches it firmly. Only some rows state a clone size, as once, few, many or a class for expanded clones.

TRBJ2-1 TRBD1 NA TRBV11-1 TGTGCCAGCAGCTACGACAGGGCACCCTACAATGAGCAGTTCTTC CASSYDRAPYNEQFF
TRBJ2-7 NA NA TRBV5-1 TGCGCCAGCAGCTTGGGCGGGGAATTCTACGAGCAGTACTTC CASSLGGEFYEQYF
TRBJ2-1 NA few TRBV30 TGTGCCTGGGGCCGTGGGAGCTCCTACAATGAGCAGTTCTTC CAWGRGSSYNEQFF
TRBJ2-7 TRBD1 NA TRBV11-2 TGTGCCAGCAGCTTGCTGACAGGGGGCTACGAGCAGTACTTC CASSLLTGGYEQYF
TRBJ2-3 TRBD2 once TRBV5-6 TGTGCCAGCAGCTTCTCGGGAGGTTGGGATACGCAGTATTTT CASSFSGGWDTQYF
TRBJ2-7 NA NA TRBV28 TGTGCCAGCGGATTACCCAAACAGGGCTCAACCCATACTGGGCAGTACTTC CASGLPKQGSTHTGQYF
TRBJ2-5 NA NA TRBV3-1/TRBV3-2 TGTGCCAGCAGCCAAGTCATCGCGCGCCCGACCCAGTACTTC CASSQVIARPTQYF
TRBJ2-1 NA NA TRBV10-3 TGTGCCATCAGTGACGGGAGACTCGACAATGAGCAGTTCTTC CAISDGRLDNEQFF
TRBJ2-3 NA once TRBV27 TGTGCCAGCGGGAGAACAGATACGCAGTATTTT CASGRTDTQYF
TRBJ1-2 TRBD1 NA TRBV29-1 TGCAGCGTTGAAGGGGGACAGGGGGGGACTAACTATGGCTACACCTTC CSVEGGQGGTNYGYTF
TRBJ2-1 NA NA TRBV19 TGTGCCAGTAGTATCGCAGGGGCGTACAATGAGCAGTTCTTC CASSIAGAYNEQFF
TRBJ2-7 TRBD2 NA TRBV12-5 TGTGCTAGTGGTTTGGTACTAGCGGGGAATCAACCCTACGAGCAGTACTTC CASGLVLAGNQPYEQYF
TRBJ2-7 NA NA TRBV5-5 TGTGCCAGCAGCTGGTTGAAGGCAGCGGTCTACGAGCAGTACTTC CASSWLKAAVYEQYF
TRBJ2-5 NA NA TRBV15 TGTGCCACCAGCAGAGATTTCGGTCAAGAGACCCAGTACTTC CATSRDFGQETQYF
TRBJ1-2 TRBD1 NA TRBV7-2 TGTGCCAGCAGCTTAGTTCTAGGGGGCCCCTATGGCTACACCTTC CASSLVLGGPYGYTF
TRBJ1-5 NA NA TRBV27 TGTGCCAGCAGTTTAGTGTATGGCAATCAGCCCCAGCATTTT CASSLVYGNQPQHF
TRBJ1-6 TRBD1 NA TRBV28 TGTGCCAGCAGATTAACAGGGGAATGGTCACCCCTCCACTTT CASRLTGEWSPLHF
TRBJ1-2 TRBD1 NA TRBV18 TGTGCCAGCTCACCATCTACAGGGGAGGATGGCTACACCTTC CASSPSTGEDGYTF
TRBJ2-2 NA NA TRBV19 TGTGCCAGTAGTATGGCCAGGGAATATTGGAGTGGGACCGGGGAGCTGTTTTTT CASSMAREYWSGTGELFF
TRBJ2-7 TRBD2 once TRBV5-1 TGCGCCAGCAGCTCAACTAGCGGGAGGGGATCCTACGAGCAGTACTTC CASSSTSGRGSYEQYF
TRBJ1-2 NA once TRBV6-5 TGTGCCAGCAGTTCAGTCGGCAGGGGCTATGGCTACACCTTC CASSSVGRGYGYTF
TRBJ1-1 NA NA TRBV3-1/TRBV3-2 TGTGCCAGCAGCGCCCCGGGGGGTTATGCGTGGGCTTTCTTT CASSAPGGYAWAFF
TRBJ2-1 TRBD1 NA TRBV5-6 TGTGCCAGCAACTTCAGGACAGGGAGCCCCTACAATGAGCAGTTCTTC CASNFRTGSPYNEQFF
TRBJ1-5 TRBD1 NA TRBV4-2 TGTGCCAGCAGCCAAGAACGGACAGGGGGAGATTGGGGCAATCAGCCCCAGCATTTT CASSQERTGGDWGNQPQHF
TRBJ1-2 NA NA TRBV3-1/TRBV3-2 TGTGCCAGCAGCCAAAACATTAACTATGGCTACACCTTC CASSQNINYGYTF
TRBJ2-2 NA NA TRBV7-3 TGTGCCAGCAGCTTAGCTGGCGGAGCGAACACCGGGGAGCTGTTTTTT CASSLAGGANTGELFF
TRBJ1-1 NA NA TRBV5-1 TGCGCCAGCAGCTCCCCGACGGGAGGCGGCCGGGAAGCTTTCTTT CASSSPTGGGREAFF
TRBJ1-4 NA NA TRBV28 TGTGCCAGCAGCCCTTCAACTAATGAAAAACTGTTTTTT CASSPSTNEKLFF
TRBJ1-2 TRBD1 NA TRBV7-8 TGTGCCAGCAGTAGATCAGGGGGCTCTAACTATGGCTACACCTTC CASSRSGGSNYGYTF
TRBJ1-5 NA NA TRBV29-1 TGCAGCGTGACCGTCCAGGGGAGGGGGAATCAGCCCCAGCATTTT CSVTVQGRGNQPQHF
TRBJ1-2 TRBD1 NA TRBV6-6 TGTGCCAGCACTCGACAGGGGCGTGTCTATGGCTACACCTTC CASTRQGRVYGYTF
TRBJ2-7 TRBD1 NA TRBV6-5 TGTGCCAGCAGTTGGACAGGGGATGAGCAGTACTTC CASSWTGDEQYF
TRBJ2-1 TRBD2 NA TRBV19 TGTGCCAGTAGCGATACTAGCGGAGGTTACAATGAGCAGTTCTTC CASSDTSGGYNEQFF
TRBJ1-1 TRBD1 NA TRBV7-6 TGTGCCAGCAGCTTGACAGGGTCTGGCACTGAAGCTTTCTTT CASSLTGSGTEAFF
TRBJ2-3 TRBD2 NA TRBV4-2 TGTGCCAGCAGCCAGAGGGGGACTAGCGGGGGTCCAGATACGCAGTATTTT CASSQRGTSGGPDTQYF
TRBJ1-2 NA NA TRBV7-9 TGTGCCAGCAGCCCACAGTCGAACTATGGCTACACCTTC CASSPQSNYGYTF
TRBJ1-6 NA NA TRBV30 TGTGCCTGGAGATTTGGCCAGAATAATTCACCCCTCCACTTT CAWRFGQNNSPLHF
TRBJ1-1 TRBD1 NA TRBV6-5 TGTGCCAGCAACCTATCCAGGGGGCGAAACACTGAAGCTTTCTTT CASNLSRGRNTEAFF
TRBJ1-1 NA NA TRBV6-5 TGTGCCAGCAGTTACCTACGAGGCAACACTGAAGCTTTCTTT CASSYLRGNTEAFF
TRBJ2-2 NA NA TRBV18 TGTGCCAGCTCACCGATGGCGGCGACCGGGGAGCTGTTTTTT CASSPMAATGELFF
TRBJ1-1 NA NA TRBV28 TGTGCCAGCAGTCCTACCCTAACAGGCGCGGCTTTCTTT CASSPTLTGAAFF
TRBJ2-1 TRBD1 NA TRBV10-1 TGCGCCAGCAGTGAATATGGGACAGGGGGTGCCCATGAGCAGTTCTTC CASSEYGTGGAHEQFF
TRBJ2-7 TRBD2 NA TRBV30 TGTGCCTGGAGTGAGGGACTAAATTTAGGGCAGTACTTC CAWSEGLNLGQYF
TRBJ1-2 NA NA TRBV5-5 TGTGCCAGCAGCTTGACAGGGCTCAACTATGGCTACACCTTC CASSLTGLNYGYTF
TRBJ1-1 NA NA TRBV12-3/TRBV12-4 TGTGCCAGCAGTTCCCACATGAACACTGAAGCTTTCTTT CASSSHMNTEAFF
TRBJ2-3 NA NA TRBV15 TGTGCCACCAGCGGCCAAGATACGCAGTATTTT CATSGQDTQYF
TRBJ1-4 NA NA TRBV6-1 TGTGCCAGCAGTGAAGCCCCTGCAACTAATGAAAAACTGTTTTTT CASSEAPATNEKLFF
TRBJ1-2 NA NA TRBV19 TGTGCCAGTAGTATATATGGGGGCGAGGACTATGGCTACACCTTC CASSIYGGEDYGYTF
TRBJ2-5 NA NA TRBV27 TGTGCCAGCAGTTTATGGCAACAAGAGACCCAGTACTTC CASSLWQQETQYF
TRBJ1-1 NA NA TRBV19 TGTGCCAGTAGCCCCCGGGAGAGTGAAGCTTTCTTT CASSPRESEAFF
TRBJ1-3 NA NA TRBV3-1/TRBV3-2 TGTGCCAGCAGCCAAGCCAGGGGAGCTGGAAACACCATATATTTT CASSQARGAGNTIYF
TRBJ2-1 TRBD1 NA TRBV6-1 TGTGCCAGCAGTGACAGGGGGCAGCACAATGAGCAGTTCTTC CASSDRGQHNEQFF
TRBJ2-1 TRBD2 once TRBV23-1 TGCGCCAGCAGTCCGATGGGGACTAGCGGGTACAATGAGCAGTTCTTC CASSPMGTSGYNEQFF
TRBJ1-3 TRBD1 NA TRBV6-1 TGTGCCAGCAGTGAACCCAGGGGGAAATCTGGAAACACCATATATTTT CASSEPRGKSGNTIYF
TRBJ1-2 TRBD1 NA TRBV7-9 TGTGCCAGCAGCTTTGGACAGGGAGTTCTTTATGGCTACACCTTC CASSFGQGVLYGYTF
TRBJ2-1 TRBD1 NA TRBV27 TGTGCCAGCAGGACCCGACAGGGGGCCTACAATGAGCAGTTCTTC CASRTRQGAYNEQFF
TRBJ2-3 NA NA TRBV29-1 TGCAGCGTTGGTGTATCAGGGGGGCGTGCAGATACGCAGTATTTT CSVGVSGGRADTQYF
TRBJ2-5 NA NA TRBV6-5 TGTGCCAGCGCGAGGACCCTGGGAGGGGGAGAGACCCAGTACTTC CASARTLGGGETQYF